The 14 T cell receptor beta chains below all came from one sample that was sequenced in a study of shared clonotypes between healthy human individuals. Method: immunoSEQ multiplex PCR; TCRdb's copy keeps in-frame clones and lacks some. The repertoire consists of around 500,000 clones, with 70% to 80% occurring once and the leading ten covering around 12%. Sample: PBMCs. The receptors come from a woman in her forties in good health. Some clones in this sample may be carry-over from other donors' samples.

CDR3 residues: CASSTRLAPEFYEQYF. In DNA form, the CDR3 reads TGTGCCAGTAGTACCAGACTAGCGCCAGAGTTCTACGAGCAGTACTTC. The chain carries TRBV19 and TRBJ2-7; the match to TRBD2 covers 8 bases. The V segment lost 4 bases and the J segment 3 bases; nucleotides outside the gene matches: 11. The CDR3 contains 16 residues. The germline CDR1 and CDR2 sequences are LNHDA and SQIVND (reference sequence).

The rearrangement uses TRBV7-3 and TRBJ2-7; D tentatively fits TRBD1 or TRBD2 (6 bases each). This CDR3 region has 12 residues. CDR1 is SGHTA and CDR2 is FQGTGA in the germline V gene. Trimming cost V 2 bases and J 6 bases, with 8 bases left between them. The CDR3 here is CASSLEGGEQYF. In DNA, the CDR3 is TGTGCCAGCAGCTTAGAGGGGGGCGAGCAGTACTTC.

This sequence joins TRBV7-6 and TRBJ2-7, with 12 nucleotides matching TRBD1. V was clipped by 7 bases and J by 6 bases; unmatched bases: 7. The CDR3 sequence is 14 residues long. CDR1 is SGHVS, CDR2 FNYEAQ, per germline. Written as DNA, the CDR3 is TGTGCCAGCAAAGCGGGACAGGGGGCTTCCGAGCAGTACTTC. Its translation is CASKAGQGASEQYF.

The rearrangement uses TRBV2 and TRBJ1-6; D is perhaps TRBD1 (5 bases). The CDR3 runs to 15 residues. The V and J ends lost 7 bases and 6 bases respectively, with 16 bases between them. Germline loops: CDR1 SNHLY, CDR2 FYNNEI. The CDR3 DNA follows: TGTGCCAGCAAGTTAACAGGAGGGTCTAATTCACCCCTCCACTTT. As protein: CASKLTGGSNSPLHF. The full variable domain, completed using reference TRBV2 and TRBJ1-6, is EPEVTQTPSHQVTQMGQEVILRCVPISNHLYFYWYRQILGQKVEFLVSFYNNEISEKSEIFDDQFSVERPDGSNFTLKIRSTKLEDSAMYFCASKLTGGSNSPLHFGNGTRLTVT.

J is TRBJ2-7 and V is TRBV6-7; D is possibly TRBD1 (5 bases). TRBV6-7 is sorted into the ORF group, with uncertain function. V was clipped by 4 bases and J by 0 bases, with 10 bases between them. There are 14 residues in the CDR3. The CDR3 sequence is CASSWGGASYEQYF. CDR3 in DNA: TGTGCCAGCAGTTGGGGCGGAGCCTCCTACGAGCAGTACTTC.

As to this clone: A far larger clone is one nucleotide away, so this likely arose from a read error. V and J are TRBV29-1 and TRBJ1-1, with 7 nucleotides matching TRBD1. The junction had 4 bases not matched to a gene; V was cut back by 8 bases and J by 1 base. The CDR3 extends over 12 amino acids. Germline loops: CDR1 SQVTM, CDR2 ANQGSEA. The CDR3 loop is CSRGQQNTEAFF. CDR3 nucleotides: TGCAGCAGGGGACAGCAGAACACTGAAGCTTTCTTT.

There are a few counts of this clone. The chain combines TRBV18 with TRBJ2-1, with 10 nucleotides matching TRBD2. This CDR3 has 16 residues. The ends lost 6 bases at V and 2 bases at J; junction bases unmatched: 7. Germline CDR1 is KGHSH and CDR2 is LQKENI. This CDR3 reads CASSQTSGRTYNEQFF. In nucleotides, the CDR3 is TGTGCCAGCTCCCAGACTAGCGGGCGTACCTACAATGAGCAGTTCTTC. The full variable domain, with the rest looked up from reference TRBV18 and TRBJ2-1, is NAGVMQNPRHLVRRRGQEARLRCSPMKGHSHVYWYRQLPEEGLKFMVYLQKENIIDESGMPKERFSAEFPKEGPSILRIQQVVRGDSAAYFCASSQTSGRTYNEQFFGPGTRLTVL.

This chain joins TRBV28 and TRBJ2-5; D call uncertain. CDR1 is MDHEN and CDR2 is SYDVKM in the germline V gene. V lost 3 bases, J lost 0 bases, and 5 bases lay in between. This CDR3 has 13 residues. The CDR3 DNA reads TGTGCCAGCAGTTTGGCGTACCAAGAGACCCAGTACTTC. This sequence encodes CASSLAYQETQYF.

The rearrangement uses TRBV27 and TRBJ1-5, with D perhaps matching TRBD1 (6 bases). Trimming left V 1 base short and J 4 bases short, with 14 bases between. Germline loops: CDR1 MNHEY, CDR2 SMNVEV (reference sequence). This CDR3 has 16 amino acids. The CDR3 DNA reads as TGTGCCAGCAGTTTATACTCACAGGGTAGTAATCAGCCCCAGCATTTT. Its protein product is CASSLYSQGSNQPQHF.

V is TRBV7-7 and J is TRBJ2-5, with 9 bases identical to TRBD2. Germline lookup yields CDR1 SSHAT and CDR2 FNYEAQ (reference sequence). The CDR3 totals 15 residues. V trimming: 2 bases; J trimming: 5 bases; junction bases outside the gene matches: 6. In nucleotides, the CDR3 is TGTGCCAGCAGCTTATCGGGACTAGCAAGCGAGACCCAGTACTTC. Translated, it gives CASSLSGLASETQYF.

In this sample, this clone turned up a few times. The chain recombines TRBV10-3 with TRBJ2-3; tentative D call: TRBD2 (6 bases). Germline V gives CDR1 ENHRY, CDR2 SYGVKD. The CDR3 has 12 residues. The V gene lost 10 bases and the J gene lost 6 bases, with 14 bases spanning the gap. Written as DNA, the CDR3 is TGTGCCACCGCCCCGGGAGTGGATACGCAGTATTTT. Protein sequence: CATAPGVDTQYF.

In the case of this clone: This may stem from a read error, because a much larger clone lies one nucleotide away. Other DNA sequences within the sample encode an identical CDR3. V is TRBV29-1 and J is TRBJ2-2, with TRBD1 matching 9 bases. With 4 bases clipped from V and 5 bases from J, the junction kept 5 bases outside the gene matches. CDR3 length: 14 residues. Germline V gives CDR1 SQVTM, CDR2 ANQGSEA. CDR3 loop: CSVGTGVATGELFF. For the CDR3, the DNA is TGCAGCGTTGGGACAGGGGTGGCTACCGGGGAGCTGTTTTTT.

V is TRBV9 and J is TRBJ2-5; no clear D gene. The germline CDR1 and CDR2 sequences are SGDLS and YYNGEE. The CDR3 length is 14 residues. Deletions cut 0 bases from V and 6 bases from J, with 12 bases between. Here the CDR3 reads CASSVDGREQTQYF. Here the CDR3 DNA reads TGTGCCAGCAGCGTAGACGGAAGGGAACAGACCCAGTACTTC.

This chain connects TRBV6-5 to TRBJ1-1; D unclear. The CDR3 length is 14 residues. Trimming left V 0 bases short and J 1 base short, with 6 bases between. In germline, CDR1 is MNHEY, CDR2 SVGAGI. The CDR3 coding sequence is TGTGCCAGCAGTTACTCGATCCAGAACACTGAAGCTTTCTTT. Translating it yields CASSYSIQNTEAFF.